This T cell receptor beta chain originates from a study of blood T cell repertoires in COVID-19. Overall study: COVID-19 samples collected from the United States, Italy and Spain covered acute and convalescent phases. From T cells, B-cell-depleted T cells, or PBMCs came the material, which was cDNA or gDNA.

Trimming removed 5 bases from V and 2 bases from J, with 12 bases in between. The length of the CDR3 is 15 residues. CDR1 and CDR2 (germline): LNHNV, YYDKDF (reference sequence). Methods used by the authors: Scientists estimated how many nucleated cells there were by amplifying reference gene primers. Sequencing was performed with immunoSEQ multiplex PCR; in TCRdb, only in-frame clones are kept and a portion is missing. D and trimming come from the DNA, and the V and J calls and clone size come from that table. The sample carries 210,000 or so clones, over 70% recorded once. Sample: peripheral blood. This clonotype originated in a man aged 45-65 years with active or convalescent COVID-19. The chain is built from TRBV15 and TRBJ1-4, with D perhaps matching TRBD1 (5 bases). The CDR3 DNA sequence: TGTGCCACCAGCGTTAGGGACTATACTAATGAAAAACTGTTTTTT. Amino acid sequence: CATSVRDYTNEKLFF. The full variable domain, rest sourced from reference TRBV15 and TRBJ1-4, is DAMVIQNPRYQVTQFGKPVTLSCSQTLNHNVMYWYQQKSSQAPKLLFHYYDKDFNNEADTPDNFQSRRPNTSFCFLDIRSPGLGDTAMYLCATSVRDYTNEKLFFGSGTQLSVL.